The 32 T cell receptor beta chains below come from one sample, sequenced in a study of lymphopenia after photon versus proton radiotherapy. Measured with immunoSEQ multiplex PCR; TCRdb has only the in-frame clones, and not every one. The table shows some 30,000 clones, with roughly 94% occurring only once. Sample: peripheral blood, taken from a patient treated with photon-based radiotherapy. The receptors here all came from a woman aged 45-60 years with cholangiocarcinoma.

V and J are TRBV18 and TRBJ2-1; D is undetermined. From germline, CDR1 is KGHSH and CDR2 LQKENI. With 4 bases removed from V and 6 bases from J, the gap between germline ends came to 13 bases. The CDR3 is 14 residues long. The CDR3 loop is CASSRLGVANEQFF. DNA for the CDR3: TGTGCCAGCTCACGTCTTGGGGTGGCCAATGAGCAGTTCTTC. The full variable domain, its missing parts supplied by reference TRBV18 and TRBJ2-1, is NAGVMQNPRHLVRRRGQEARLRCSPMKGHSHVYWYRQLPEEGLKFMVYLQKENIIDESGMPKERFSAEFPKEGPSILRIQQVVRGDSAAYFCASSRLGVANEQFFGPGTRLTVL.

The chain recombines TRBV5-5 with TRBJ1-4; TRBD1 agrees at 7 bases. Germline-derived CDR1 and CDR2 are SGHKS and YYEKEE (reference sequence). V dropped 4 bases and J dropped 8; count of bases not matched to a gene: 5. The length of the CDR3 is 13 residues. The CDR3 reads CASSTGQWEKLFF. The CDR3 coding sequence is TGTGCCAGCAGCACGGGACAGTGGGAAAAACTGTTTTTT.

The sample holds one count of this clone. The J gene is TRBJ1-2, the V gene TRBV7-9, with a possible D match to TRBD1 (6 bases). The CDR3 runs to 13 residues. V lost 5 bases and J lost 4, with 11 bases in between. Germline-derived CDR1 and CDR2 are SEHNR and FQNEAQ (reference sequence). CDR3 DNA sequence: TGTGCCAGCAGCGGGGGCCTCCCCTATGGCTACACCTTC. This codes for CASSGGLPYGYTF.

The genes are TRBV7-2 and TRBJ2-2, with 10 bases identical to TRBD1. The V gene end was trimmed by 2 bases and the J gene end by 6 bases; junction bases not matched to a gene: 3. Per germline, CDR1 SGHTA and CDR2 FQGNSA. The CDR3 runs to 15 residues. The chain's CDR3 is CASSLWGQGSGELFF. The CDR3, as DNA: TGTGCCAGCAGCTTATGGGGACAGGGGTCCGGGGAGCTGTTTTTT.

The rearrangement joins TRBV7-2 to TRBJ2-3; 9 nucleotides match TRBD2. After removal of 1 base from V and 3 bases from J, the junction contained 2 bases not matched to a gene. Germline CDR1 and CDR2: SGHTA and FQGNSA. This CDR3 has 15 residues. CDR3 sequence reads: CASSLVAGGTDTQYF. In DNA form, the CDR3 reads TGTGCCAGCAGCTTAGTTGCGGGGGGGACAGATACGCAGTATTTT.

The chain recombines TRBV7-9 with TRBJ1-1; D uncertain. CDR1 and CDR2 (germline): SEHNR, FQNEAQ (reference sequence). V lost 3 bases, J lost 1 base, and 6 bases lay in between. The CDR3 spans 13 residues. The CDR3 coding sequence is TGTGCCAGCAGCTTTAGAGAGAACACTGAAGCTTTCTTT. This gives the protein CASSFRENTEAFF.

The chain links TRBV6-5 to TRBJ1-1; D unclear. Germline CDR1 reads MNHEY; CDR2 reads SVGAGI. This CDR3 comprises 15 residues. Deletions cut 6 bases from V and 0 bases from J, with 14 bases between. The CDR3 spells CASSETGSMNTEAFF. CDR3 sequence (DNA): TGTGCCAGCAGCGAGACGGGAAGTATGAACACTGAAGCTTTCTTT.

This chain uses TRBV15 with TRBJ2-7; D possibly matches TRBD1 or TRBD2 (5 bases each). V was cut by 0 bases and J by 4 bases, with 10 bases left in between. The CDR3 is 14 amino acids. Looked up from germline, CDR1 is LNHNV and CDR2 is YYDKDF (reference sequence). The CDR3 DNA sequence: TGTGCCACCAGCAGAGATCGAGGGGCTTACGAGCAGTACTTC. Its protein is CATSRDRGAYEQYF.

This rearrangement joins TRBV14 to TRBJ2-3; 9 bases match TRBD1. Germline CDR1 is SGHDN and CDR2 is FVKESK. The CDR3 consists of 15 residues. This CDR3 is CASKSGTGLADTQYF. CDR3 bases: TGTGCTTCGAAGTCCGGGACAGGGTTGGCAGATACGCAGTATTTT.

V gene TRBV2 combines with J gene TRBJ2-3; weak D call: TRBD1 (6 bases). The germline CDR1 and CDR2 sequences are SNHLY and FYNNEI. The ends were cut back, 6 bases at V and 0 bases at J, with 22 bases in the middle. The CDR3 totals 18 residues. In nucleotides, the CDR3 is TGTGCCAGCAGGCCCCTGACAGGCGACGTTTCTAGCACAGATACGCAGTATTTT. Translated, it gives CASRPLTGDVSSTDTQYF.

This chain joins TRBV5-5 and TRBJ1-3, with 8 bases that match TRBD1. The V segment lost 4 bases and the J segment 4 bases; nucleotides outside the gene matches: 13. This CDR3 spans 17 amino acids. Per the germline V gene, CDR1 is SGHKS and CDR2 is YYEKEE (reference sequence). The CDR3 protein is CASSHGQGILSGNTIYF. DNA of the CDR3: TGTGCCAGCAGCCACGGACAGGGCATTCTATCCGGAAACACCATATATTTT.

The genes are TRBV7-2 and TRBJ1-5; possible D gene TRBD1, 6 bases. Germline V gene sequence: CDR1 SGHTA, CDR2 FQGNSA. Trimming removed 0 bases at V and 7 bases at J, with 16 bases between. The CDR3 consists of 16 residues. The CDR3 sequence: CASSLAQWGAGQPQHF. The CDR3 DNA follows: TGTGCCAGCAGCTTAGCGCAATGGGGGGCCGGGCAGCCCCAGCATTTT.

V and J are TRBV30 and TRBJ1-2; weak D call: TRBD1 (6 bases). Trimming left V 0 bases short and J 7 bases short, with 15 bases between. CDR3 size: 14 residues. Germline CDR1 GTSNPN, CDR2 SVGIG (reference sequence). The CDR3 DNA sequence: TGTGCCTGGAGTGTAATTCAGGGGAAGGGTGGCTACACCTTC. Amino acids: CAWSVIQGKGGYTF.

The chain recombines TRBV5-6 with TRBJ1-4; D unclear. Trimming cost V 0 bases and J 3 bases, with 6 bases left between them. The germline CDR1 and CDR2 sequences are SGHDT and YYEEEE. There are 14 residues in the CDR3. CDR3 nucleotide sequence: TGTGCCAGCAGCTTGGTCAGCCCTAATGAAAAACTGTTTTTT. This translates into CASSLVSPNEKLFF.

DNA for the CDR3: TGTGCCAGCAGCGGACAGGGGGTTCAGTATTTT. It yields the protein CASSGQGVQYF. This chain links TRBV5-6 with TRBJ1-3; 10 bases match TRBD1. V gave up 4 bases and J gave up 16 bases; unmatched junction bases: 5. The germline V gene encodes CDR1 SGHDT and CDR2 YYEEEE. The CDR3 length is 11 residues.

The genes are TRBV7-9 and TRBJ1-3; the D gene is possibly TRBD1 (5 bases). Germline CDR1 reads SEHNR; CDR2 reads FQNEAQ (reference sequence). Trimming left V 4 bases short and J 4 bases short, with 17 bases between. The CDR3 has 16 residues. DNA for the CDR3: TGTGCCAGCAGCTCCCCCCCGGGACTTGGCGGAAACACCATATATTTT. It encodes CASSSPPGLGGNTIYF.

J is TRBJ2-6 and V is TRBV30; D is uncertain. V lost 3 bases, J lost 2 bases, and 8 bases lay in between. CDR1 GTSNPN and CDR2 SVGIG come from the germline V gene (reference sequence). CDR3 length: 14 residues. CDR3 in amino acids: CAWRKGAGANVLTF. The CDR3 nucleotides read TGTGCCTGGAGGAAGGGTGCTGGGGCCAACGTCCTGACTTTC.

The V call is TRBV20-1, the J call TRBJ1-1; D gene uncertain. CDR1 DFQATT and CDR2 SNEGSKA come from the germline V gene (reference sequence). Deletions cut 3 bases from V and 7 bases from J, with 9 bases between. The CDR3 runs to 11 residues. CDR3 sequence reads: CSASRSGEAFF. In nucleotides, the CDR3 is TGCAGTGCTAGTCGGTCGGGTGAAGCTTTCTTT.

The chain recombines TRBV6-5 with TRBJ1-3; weak D call: TRBD1 (6 bases). Germline V CDR1 and CDR2: MNHEY, SVGAGI. The CDR3 loop spans 15 amino acids. Trimming stripped 2 bases from V and 0 bases from J, with 8 bases between. The DNA for the CDR3 is TGTGCCAGCAGTTACGGGGACACCTCTGGAAACACCATATATTTT. Encoded protein: CASSYGDTSGNTIYF.

The CDR3 here is CASSPGPSTNEKLFF. In nucleotides, the CDR3 is TGTGCCAGCTCCCCCGGACCCTCAACTAATGAAAAACTGTTTTTT. V usage is TRBV18 and J usage is TRBJ1-4; D unresolved. Trimming left V 6 bases short and J 0 bases short, with 11 bases between. This CDR3 spans 15 amino acids. Per the germline V gene, CDR1 is KGHSH and CDR2 is LQKENI.

Written as DNA, the CDR3 is TGCGCCAGCAGCCAAGACTGGCGCAATCAGCCCCAGCATTTT. Its protein product is CASSQDWRNQPQHF. The chain uses TRBV4-3 and TRBJ1-5; D unclear. Germline lookup yields CDR1 LGHNA and CDR2 YSLEER. V lost 0 bases and J 2 bases, leaving 5 bases between the germline ends. This CDR3 has 14 amino acids.

V and J are TRBV5-4 and TRBJ1-2; D is unclear. CDR3 length: 17 residues. The germline V gene has CDR1 SGHNT and CDR2 YYREEE (reference sequence). V lost 0 bases to trimming and J lost 2 bases, with 17 bases between them. This CDR3 is CASSLAGWMVSNYGYTF. CDR3 sequence (DNA): TGTGCCAGCAGCTTGGCGGGCTGGATGGTATCGAACTATGGCTACACCTTC. Full variable domain (outside the CDR3, taken from reference TRBV5-4 and TRBJ1-2): ETGVTQSPTHLIKTRGQQVTLRCSSQSGHNTVSWYQQALGQGPQFIFQYYREEENGRGNFPPRFSGLQFPNYSSELNVNALELDDSALYLCASSLAGWMVSNYGYTFGSGTRLTVV.

The J gene is TRBJ2-7, the V gene TRBV6-5; D may be TRBD1 (6 bases). Germline assignment: CDR1 MNHEY and CDR2 SVGAGI. The length of the CDR3 is 16 residues. The V gene lost 0 bases and the J gene lost 1 base, with 13 bases spanning the gap. The CDR3 protein is CASSYSVGAGSYEQYF. For the CDR3, the DNA is TGTGCCAGCAGTTACTCGGTGGGGGCAGGATCCTACGAGCAGTACTTC.

The J gene is TRBJ2-2, the V gene TRBV2; TRBD2 aligns across 7 bases. V lost 2 bases to trimming and J lost 6 bases; unmatched junction nucleotides: 3. The germline gives CDR1 SNHLY, CDR2 FYNNEI. The CDR3 is made up of 14 amino acids. The CDR3 loop reads CASSESGRAGELFF. The CDR3 nucleotides are TGTGCCAGCAGTGAATCAGGGAGGGCCGGGGAGCTGTTTTTT.

The chain recombines TRBV7-7 with TRBJ2-2, with TRBD2 matching 11 bases. The CDR3 sequence is 15 residues long. CDR1 and CDR2 (germline): SSHAT, FNYEAQ (reference sequence). Trimming removed 5 bases from V and 6 bases from J; junction bases left unmatched: 5. The CDR3 region is CASSVSGGDSGELFF. CDR3 coding DNA: TGTGCCAGCAGCGTTAGCGGGGGGGATTCCGGGGAGCTGTTTTTT.

The chain employs TRBV6-5 and TRBJ1-4; no clear D gene. Germline V CDR1 and CDR2: MNHEY, SVGAGI. The CDR3 consists of 13 residues. V gave up 0 bases and J gave up 7 bases, with 6 bases separating them. CDR3 DNA: TGTGCCAGCAGTTACTCGATGGTTGAAAAACTGTTTTTT. Translation: CASSYSMVEKLFF.

The chain recombines TRBV5-1 with TRBJ1-1, with D maybe TRBD1 (5 bases). V was shortened by 4 bases and J by 1 base, with 17 bases between the two germline ends. The germline V gene has CDR1 SGHRS and CDR2 YFSETQ. The CDR3 has 16 residues. CDR3 loop: CASSRPGGSQNTEAFF. The DNA for the CDR3 is TGCGCCAGCAGCCGCCCCGGGGGAAGCCAGAACACTGAAGCTTTCTTT.

The chain recombines TRBV4-3 with TRBJ1-2, with unresolved D. CDR3 length: 16 residues. With 0 bases removed from V and 5 bases from J, the gap between germline ends came to 16 bases. Germline loops: CDR1 LGHNA, CDR2 YSLEER. The DNA of the CDR3 is TGCGCCAGCAGCCAAGATCGAGCGGGTCGCGAATATGGCTACACCTTC. Its protein product is CASSQDRAGREYGYTF.

The gene calls are TRBV11-3 and TRBJ2-2; TRBD1 aligns across 8 bases. Germline V gene sequence: CDR1 SGHNT, CDR2 YENEEA. V lost 2 bases and J lost 3; bases outside the gene matches: 2. The CDR3 loop spans 15 amino acids. The CDR3 reads CASSLSRGHTGELFF. Written as DNA, the CDR3 is TGTGCCAGCAGCTTATCCAGGGGGCACACCGGGGAGCTGTTTTTT.

This clone was counted once. The chain recombines TRBV5-1 with TRBJ2-2; the D is unclear. CDR3 length: 12 residues. V was cut by 4 bases and J by 5 bases, with 6 bases left in between. The germline V gene has CDR1 SGHRS and CDR2 YFSETQ. In DNA form, the CDR3 reads TGCGCCAGCAGCAGACAAACCGGGGAGCTGTTTTTT. Translating gives CASSRQTGELFF.

The CDR3 region is CSAGDYYEQYF. CDR3 coding DNA: TGCAGTGCGGGGGATTACTACGAGCAGTACTTC. The chain carries TRBV20-1 and TRBJ2-7, with D possibly called TRBD1 or TRBD2 (5 bases each). Germline V gene data show CDR1 as DFQATT and CDR2 as SNEGSKA (reference sequence). Deletions cut 6 bases from V and 3 bases from J, with 9 bases between. The CDR3 has 11 residues.

The sample holds one count of this clone. The chain has TRBV4-1 and TRBJ1-3; the D is unclear. The CDR3 totals 17 residues. CDR1 MGHRA and CDR2 YSYEKL come from the germline V gene. The V end lost 0 bases, the J end lost 0 bases, and 12 bases lay between the germline ends. CDR3 in DNA: TGCGCCAGCAGCCAAGAAGTAGGAAGAGTCTCTGGAAACACCATATATTTT. Translation: CASSQEVGRVSGNTIYF.